Listed below are T cell receptor beta chains from one sample, sequenced in a study of CD8 T cells in ankylosing spondylitis. TCRdb independently ran MiXCR on the 5' RACE reads; one entry per CDR3 protein. The sample has a few hundred thousand distinct CDR3 sequences; more than 20% are singletons. Sequenced sample: blood, either unsorted or a sorted T cell fraction (not recorded which). Every receptor here comes from a female donor with ankylosing spondylitis or in good health (not recorded which). The CDR3 runs from the conserved cysteine through the conserved F or W. D genes are given only for firm matches. Clone sizes are given selectively: once, few, many, or a class where the clone is expanded.

V	D	J	size	CDR3	DNA
TRBV7-7	TRBD2	TRBJ2-5	many	CASSHDAGGWETQYF	TGTGCCAGCAGCCACGATGCGGGAGGATGGGAGACCCAGTACTTC
TRBV6-5	TRBD2	TRBJ2-1	.	CASSPPPGLFF	TGTGCCAGCAGCCCACCCCCGGGACTATTCTTC
TRBV20-1	TRBD2	TRBJ2-5	once	CSAITSGAGKTQYF	TGCAGTGCCATCACTAGCGGGGCCGGTAAGACCCAGTACTTC
TRBV5-1	.	TRBJ2-1	.	CASSIYISYNEQFF	TGCGCCAGCAGCATCTATATCTCCTACAATGAGCAGTTCTTC
TRBV12-3/TRBV12-4	.	TRBJ2-3	medium-sized	CASSFRADTDTQYF	TGTGCCAGCAGTTTCCGGGCCGACACAGATACGCAGTATTTT
TRBV20-1	.	TRBJ2-5	few	CSARDPWAGGETQYF	TGCAGTGCTAGAGACCCCTGGGCGGGTGGAGAGACCCAGTACTTC
TRBV29-1	TRBD2	TRBJ2-1	few	CSSSLSGSGNEQFF	TGCAGCTCATCATTAAGCGGGAGTGGCAATGAGCAGTTCTTC
TRBV5-1	TRBD1	TRBJ2-1	few	CASSLQGARDNEQFF	TGCGCCAGCAGCTTGCAGGGGGCTCGGGACAATGAGCAGTTCTTC
TRBV7-2	TRBD1	TRBJ1-5	.	CASSLGQGYNQPQHF	TGTGCCAGCAGCTTAGGACAGGGGTACAATCAGCCCCAGCATTTT
TRBV9	TRBD1	TRBJ2-6	few	CASSEPGQSSSGANVLTF	TGTGCCAGCAGCGAACCGGGACAGAGCTCCTCTGGGGCCAACGTCCTGACTTTC
TRBV19	.	TRBJ2-3	.	CASSRRDTLTQYF	TGTGCCAGTAGTCGCCGGGACACTCTGACGCAGTATTTT
TRBV9	.	TRBJ2-7	.	CASSVELDSYEQYF	TGTGCCAGCAGCGTAGAGCTAGACTCCTACGAGCAGTACTTC
TRBV29-1	TRBD2	TRBJ2-7	.	CSVTSGSQYEQYF	TGCAGCGTTACTAGCGGGAGTCAATACGAGCAGTACTTC
TRBV28	TRBD2	TRBJ2-7	few	CASSPWGGTPYEQYF	TGTGCCAGCAGTCCCTGGGGAGGGACCCCCTACGAGCAGTACTTC
TRBV4-2	.	TRBJ1-2	few	CASSEEGRYYGYTF	TGTGCCAGCAGCGAAGAAGGACGGTACTATGGCTACACCTTC
TRBV28	TRBD1	TRBJ1-4	.	CASSFGTGGATNEKLFF	TGTGCCAGCAGTTTTGGGACAGGGGGCGCAACTAATGAAAAACTGTTTTTT
TRBV29-1	.	TRBJ1-5	few	CSPPRGRQPQHF	TGCAGCCCCCCGCGGGGCAGGCAGCCCCAGCATTTT
TRBV7-8	.	TRBJ2-3	.	CASSPKWGTDTQYF	TGTGCCAGCAGCCCCAAGTGGGGCACAGATACGCAGTATTTT
TRBV5-1	.	TRBJ2-3	few	CASSLGARGVTDTQYF	TGCGCCAGCAGCTTAGGGGCTAGGGGAGTGACAGATACGCAGTATTTT
TRBV29-1	.	TRBJ1-1	few	CSVTRGDTEAFF	TGCAGCGTCACCAGGGGTGACACTGAAGCTTTCTTT
TRBV6-1	TRBD1	TRBJ2-1	.	CSSSKGQGYGEQFF	TGTTCCAGCAGCAAGGGACAGGGGTATGGTGAGCAGTTCTTC
TRBV25-1	TRBD1	TRBJ2-3	.	CASSIQGGDTQYF	TGTGCCAGCAGTATACAGGGGGGAGATACGCAGTATTTT
TRBV21-1	.	TRBJ1-1	few	CASTPRGKGQLNTEAFF	TGTGCCAGCACTCCGAGAGGGAAAGGACAGCTGAACACTGAAGCTTTCTTT
TRBV12-3/TRBV12-4	TRBD2	TRBJ2-1	.	CASSPSGTSGLNEQFF	TGTGCCAGCAGTCCCTCCGGGACTAGCGGACTCAATGAGCAGTTCTTC
TRBV27	TRBD2	TRBJ2-1	few	CASSSLAGGPRDEQFF	TGTGCCAGCAGTTCGCTAGCGGGAGGGCCACGGGATGAGCAGTTCTTC
TRBV5-1	TRBD1	TRBJ1-6	.	CASSDRTGNSPLHF	TGCGCCAGCAGCGACAGGACAGGCAATTCACCCCTCCACTTT
TRBV20-1	.	TRBJ2-1	many	CSASTEQFF	TGCAGTGCTTCGACCGAGCAGTTCTTC
TRBV5-1	TRBD2	TRBJ2-3	.	CARSPRTSGTTDTQYF	TGCGCCAGAAGCCCCCGGACTAGCGGGACCACAGATACGCAGTATTTT
TRBV4-3	.	TRBJ2-3	.	CASSQDRDLLADTQYF	TGCGCCAGCAGCCAAGATCGGGATCTCCTGGCAGATACGCAGTATTTT
TRBV10-3	TRBD2	TRBJ2-7	few	CAILPAGGSNEQYF	TGTGCCATCCTCCCAGCGGGAGGGTCCAACGAGCAGTACTTC
TRBV6-1	.	TRBJ1-2	.	CASSEAIQPYGYTF	TGTGCCAGCAGTGAAGCGATCCAGCCCTATGGCTACACCTTC
TRBV7-9	.	TRBJ2-1	few	CASYRGGGSYNEQFF	TGTGCCAGCTACCGAGGGGGAGGCTCCTACAATGAGCAGTTCTTC
TRBV5-5	.	TRBJ2-1	.	CASSLGLSYNEQFF	TGTGCCAGCAGCTTAGGACTGTCCTACAATGAGCAGTTCTTC
TRBV7-2	.	TRBJ2-3	few	CASSSLGQSTDTQYF	TGTGCCAGCAGCTCCCTGGGACAAAGCACAGATACGCAGTATTTT
TRBV5-1	.	TRBJ2-7	few	CASSLGVGSYEQYF	TGCGCCAGCAGCTTGGGGGTGGGCTCCTACGAGCAGTACTTC
TRBV19	TRBD1	TRBJ2-1	once	CASREIGGLSYNEQFF	TGTGCCAGTAGGGAAATAGGGGGCTTGTCCTACAATGAGCAGTTCTTC
TRBV7-2	TRBD1	TRBJ2-7	.	CASSLVHRGYEQYF	TGTGCCAGCAGCTTAGTTCACAGGGGGTACGAGCAGTACTTC
TRBV20-1	TRBD2	TRBJ2-7	few	CSARPLAGSYEQYF	TGCAGTGCTCGACCACTAGCGGGAAGCTACGAGCAGTACTTC
TRBV11-3	.	TRBJ1-2	few	CASSPRAGGYTF	TGTGCCAGCAGCCCGCGAGCGGGGGGGTACACCTTC
TRBV6-2/TRBV6-3	.	TRBJ2-1	.	CASSYGTEEQFF	TGTGCCAGCAGTTACGGGACTGAAGAGCAGTTCTTC
TRBV7-9	TRBD2	TRBJ2-1	.	CASSTSGNSNEQFF	TGTGCCAGCAGCACTAGCGGGAACTCCAATGAGCAGTTCTTC
TRBV29-1	TRBD2	TRBJ2-3	many	CSVAAGASDTQYF	TGCAGCGTTGCTGCGGGAGCCTCAGATACGCAGTATTTT
TRBV10-3	.	TRBJ2-2	.	CAISGQAGGLSDTGELFF	TGTGCCATCAGTGGTCAGGCAGGGGGACTTTCGGACACCGGGGAGCTGTTTTTT
TRBV6-2/TRBV6-3	TRBD1	TRBJ1-1	.	CASSYSRDSTEAFF	TGTGCCAGCAGTTACTCCCGGGACAGCACTGAAGCTTTCTTT
TRBV29-1	.	TRBJ1-1	.	CSVQGLTRGTEAFF	TGCAGCGTGCAAGGGCTGACGCGGGGCACTGAAGCTTTCTTT
TRBV9	TRBD1	TRBJ1-6	many	CASSPRTGDNSPLHF	TGTGCCAGCAGCCCTAGGACAGGGGATAATTCACCCCTCCACTTT
TRBV6-5	.	TRBJ1-1	few	CASSWGGLNTEAFF	TGTGCCAGCAGTTGGGGGGGGCTAAACACTGAAGCTTTCTTT
TRBV7-8	TRBD1	TRBJ1-1	many	CASSLEGAGTEAFF	TGTGCCAGCAGCTTAGAGGGGGCGGGCACTGAAGCTTTCTTT
TRBV2	.	TRBJ1-2	.	CASSGTALYGYTF	TGTGCCAGCAGTGGGACAGCACTCTATGGCTACACCTTC
TRBV10-1	TRBD2	TRBJ2-1	.	CASTEGLAGLYEQFF	TGCGCCAGCACCGAGGGACTAGCGGGATTGTATGAGCAGTTCTTC
TRBV29-1	.	TRBJ2-5	many	CSVERSGPAQETQYF	TGCAGCGTTGAAAGGTCAGGCCCTGCCCAAGAGACCCAGTACTTC
TRBV5-5	.	TRBJ1-5	many	CASSLASDQPQHF	TGTGCCAGCAGCTTGGCCTCGGATCAGCCCCAGCATTTT
TRBV29-1	.	TRBJ2-3	.	CSVEDRVTDTQYF	TGCAGCGTTGAAGATCGGGTCACCGATACGCAGTATTTT
TRBV10-2	.	TRBJ2-3	few	CASTNPFTDTQYF	TGCGCCAGCACTAACCCTTTCACAGATACGCAGTATTTT